This T cell receptor beta chain was recorded in a study of cytomegalovirus exposure and HLA in healthy donors. Study results and limitations: Three CMV-associated chains were confirmed in vitro to be specific for CMV antigens.

As for this clone: Its antigen is not identified.

There are 10 residues in the CDR3. Deletions cut 5 bases from V and 4 bases from J, with 5 bases between. The germline V gene encodes CDR1 SQVTM and CDR2 ANQGSEA. Here immunoSEQ multiplex PCR was the method, and the copy in TCRdb shows in-frame clones only, minus some. The sample holds 100,000 to 120,000 clones, roughly 89% seen once. Source material: PBMCs. This TCR came from a young woman in good health and CMV-seronegative. The chain couples TRBV29-1 to TRBJ1-1; D gene uncertain. The CDR3 sequence: CSVTSTEAFF. The CDR3 coding sequence is TGCAGCGTTACTAGCACTGAAGCTTTCTTT.